The 23 T cell receptor beta chains presented below share a single source sample, sequenced in a study of CD8+CD57+ T cells in acquired aplastic anemia. For CDR3 and TCR beta VDJ profiling, genomic DNA was the template used. TCRdb used MiXCR to reprocess the reads, holding one entry per CDR3 protein. The repertoire has some 190,000 distinct CDR3 sequences, about half of them found once; the top ten carry about 15%. The sequencing input was sorted CD4+, CD8+, or CD8+CD57+ T cells (not recorded which) from PBMCs. These receptors were collected from a human donor in good health, serving as a control.

This clonotype was seen repeatedly, ten times or more. V and J are TRBV5-1 and TRBJ2-6; no reliable D call. The CDR3 is made up of 15 amino acids. Germline CDR1 and CDR2: SGHRS and YFSETQ. V lost 5 bases, J lost 0 bases, and 9 bases lay in between. This chain's CDR3 is CASSRDLSGANVLTF. The CDR3 nucleotides are TGCGCCAGCAGTAGGGATCTCTCTGGGGCCAACGTCCTGACTTTC.

This clonotype occurred many times. The chain links TRBV24-1 to TRBJ2-2; a weak D match, TRBD1 (5 bases). V lost 5 bases and J 10 bases, leaving 10 bases between the germline ends. The germline V gene has CDR1 KGHDR and CDR2 SFDVKD. The CDR3 has 12 amino acids. In nucleotides, the CDR3 is TGTGCCACCAGTGCTCGACAGACGGAGCTGTTTTTT. It encodes CATSARQTELFF.

Comment on this clonotype: Germline is not matched at one junction end, which may reflect a read error. The genes are TRBV15 and TRBJ2-3, with D maybe TRBD2 (6 bases). CDR1 is LNHNV, CDR2 YYDKDF, per germline (reference sequence). This CDR3 contains 14 residues. The CDR3 reads CATSGGLSTDAQYF. CDR3 DNA sequence: TGTGCCACCAGCGGGGGGTTAAGCACAGATGCGCAGTATTTT. Complete variable domain (other parts from reference TRBV15 and TRBJ2-3): DAMVIQNPRYQVTQFGKPVTLSCSQTLNHNVMYWYQQKSSQAPKLLFHYYDKDFNNEADTPDNFQSRRPNTSFCFLDIRSPGLGDTAMYLCATSGGLSTDAQYFGPGTRLTVL.

This chain links TRBV7-6 with TRBJ2-7, with a weak D call TRBD2 (5 bases). Trimming stripped 7 bases from V and 1 base from J, with 8 bases between. The CDR3 extends over 12 amino acids. Germline V gene sequence: CDR1 SGHVS, CDR2 FNYEAQ. DNA for the CDR3: TGTGCCAGCAAAGGGAGTTCCTACGAGCAGTACTTC. It encodes CASKGSSYEQYF.

J is TRBJ2-1 and V is TRBV24-1; 8 positions agree with TRBD1. The V gene's germline CDR1 is KGHDR and CDR2 SFDVKD. With V trimmed by 4 bases and J by 10 bases, 8 bases remained unmatched. This CDR3 has 14 residues. The CDR3 protein is CATSESGGMYEQFF. CDR3 DNA sequence: TGTGCCACCAGTGAATCAGGGGGCATGTACGAGCAGTTCTTC.

The gene calls are TRBV7-2 and TRBJ1-1, with D perhaps matching TRBD1 (5 bases). Germline V gene data show CDR1 as SGHTA and CDR2 as FQGNSA. The CDR3 has 10 residues. Trimming took 8 bases from V and 10 from J, leaving 11 bases between them. The CDR3 DNA sequence: TGTGCCAGCGGCCACGGGACAGCTTTCTTT. Residues: CASGHGTAFF. Supplemented by reference TRBV7-2 and TRBJ1-1, the full variable domain reads GAGVSQSPSNKVTEKGKDVELRCDPISGHTALYWYRQSLGQGLEFLIYFQGNSAPDKSGLPSDRFSAERTGGSVSTLTIQRTQQEDSAVYLCASGHGTAFFGQGTRLTVV.

Worth noting for this clonotype: Relative to the germline gene, one junction end is altered; a read error may explain this. The rearrangement joins TRBV2 to TRBJ2-3; D is perhaps TRBD1 (6 bases). Germline V gene lookup returns CDR1 SNHLY and CDR2 FYNNEI. CDR3 size: 14 residues. Written as DNA, the CDR3 is TGTGCTAGAGGTGGGACGGACAGCACAGATACGCAGTACTTT. Translated, it gives CARGGTDSTDTQYF.

This clonotype was observed many times. A read error may account for a junction end that differs from germline. V is TRBV20-1 and J is TRBJ1-2, with 10 nucleotides matching TRBD1. Germline V gene lookup returns CDR1 DFQATT and CDR2 SNEGSKA (reference sequence). The CDR3 runs 15 residues. CDR3 coding DNA: TGCAGTGCTGGACAGGGGGACTACATAGGCTATGGCTGCACCTTC. Amino acids: CSAGQGDYIGYGCTF.

This clonotype was counted at least ten times. The rearrangement joins TRBV19 to TRBJ1-2; a possible D gene is TRBD1 (6 bases). The CDR3 runs to 13 residues. From germline, CDR1 is LNHDA and CDR2 SQIVND (reference sequence). Trimming took 8 bases from V and 1 from J, leaving 11 bases between them. In DNA form, the CDR3 reads TGTGCCAGTTGGAAGGGGGGTAACTATGGCTACACCTTC. Its protein product is CASWKGGNYGYTF. The full variable domain, in which reference TRBV19 and TRBJ1-2 provide the parts outside the CDR3, is DGGITQSPKYLFRKEGQNVTLSCEQNLNHDAMYWYRQDPGQGLRLIYYSQIVNDFQKGDIAEGYSVSREKKESFPLTVTSAQKNPTAFYLCASWKGGNYGYTFGSGTRLTVV.

This clonotype appeared a few times. The V call is TRBV9, the J call TRBJ2-6; either TRBD1 or TRBD2 may fit D (5 bases each). The CDR3 contains 15 residues. Germline V lookup: CDR1 SGDLS, CDR2 YYNGEE. The ends were cut back, 4 bases at V and 4 bases at J, with 12 bases in the middle. The DNA of the CDR3 is TGTGCCAGCAGCCCCGGGACCGCCGGGGCCAACGTCCTGACTTTC. As protein: CASSPGTAGANVLTF.

This chain connects TRBV19 to TRBJ1-1; weak D call: TRBD1 (5 bases). Germline V gene lookup returns CDR1 LNHDA and CDR2 SQIVND (reference sequence). There are 14 residues in the CDR3. V lost 7 bases to trimming and J lost 1 base, with 13 bases between them. CDR3 sequence (DNA): TGTGCCAGTACCATCTCGACAGCGAACACTGAAGCTTTCTTT. This codes for CASTISTANTEAFF.

This clonotype was observed a few times. This may stem from a read error, because a much larger clone lies one nucleotide away. J is TRBJ2-3 and V is TRBV7-2; D ambiguous. The CDR3 runs to 16 residues. Trimming took 5 bases from V and 1 from J, leaving 16 bases between them. Germline V gene lookup returns CDR1 SGHTA and CDR2 FQGNSA. The CDR3 region has the DNA TGTGCCAGCAGCGGCCCGAGGCTGCAAGGCACAGATACGCAGTATTTT. This sequence encodes CASSGPRLQGTDTQYF.

The V and J genes are TRBV5-1 and TRBJ1-5; weak D call: TRBD1 (5 bases). Germline loops: CDR1 SGHRS, CDR2 YFSETQ. CDR3 size: 18 residues. V was shortened by 4 bases and J by 4 bases, with 24 bases between the two germline ends. In nucleotides, the CDR3 is TGCGCCAGCAGCCCGGGTCCGGACAAGGCGGATCGGAATCAGCCCCAGCATTTT. Protein: CASSPGPDKADRNQPQHF.

The table lists this clonotype with many counts. This chain uses TRBV10-2 with TRBJ2-6; 8 bases match TRBD1. Germline-derived CDR1 and CDR2 are WSHSY and SAAADI. This CDR3 spans 19 amino acids. V dropped 4 bases and J dropped 0; count of bases not matched to a gene: 11. The DNA for the CDR3 is TGCGCCAGCAGTGGAGACAGGGGCCGACGAGACTCTGGGGCCAACGTCCTGACTTTC. Translation gives CASSGDRGRRDSGANVLTF.

This clonotype appeared once. This may come from a read error, since a much larger clone is one base off. The chain is built from TRBV5-1 and TRBJ1-2; TRBD1 matches at 7 bases. The CDR3 runs 15 residues. Germline V gene lookup returns CDR1 SGHRS and CDR2 YFSETQ. V dropped 4 bases and J dropped 6; count of bases not matched to a gene: 12. CDR3 region: CASSHSEGAAHGYTF. As DNA, the CDR3 is TGCGCCAGCAGCCACTCAGAGGGGGCCGCCCATGGCTACACCTTC.

CDR3 region: CASSSRLGYPNSPLHF. CDR3 coding DNA: TGTGCCAGTAGTTCAAGGCTGGGGTACCCTAATTCACCCCTCCACTTT. V and J are TRBV19 and TRBJ1-6; D not resolved. The CDR3 consists of 16 residues. Germline V lookup: CDR1 LNHDA, CDR2 SQIVND (reference sequence). The ends were cut back, 5 bases at V and 6 bases at J, with 17 bases in the middle.

The DNA for the CDR3 is TGTGCCAGCAGCCGAGACAGGGGGGCGGATGGCTACACCTTC. It translates to CASSRDRGADGYTF. The gene calls are TRBV14 and TRBJ1-2; 9 bases match TRBD1. Unmatched junction bases numbered 6, after V lost 4 bases and J lost 6 bases. Germline CDR1 and CDR2: SGHDN and FVKESK. This CDR3 comprises 14 residues.

The chain uses TRBV6-1 and TRBJ2-4; D unresolved. This CDR3 comprises 17 residues. From germline, CDR1 is MNHNS and CDR2 SASEGT. V lost 1 base, J lost 0 bases, and 13 bases lay in between. The CDR3 nucleotides read TGTGCCAGCAGTGAAGAGGGTTTATATATAGCCAAAAACATTCAGTACTTC. It encodes CASSEEGLYIAKNIQYF.

The chain has TRBV9 and TRBJ1-1; maybe TRBD1 (5 bases). Germline values: CDR1 SGDLS, CDR2 YYNGEE. This CDR3 region has 15 residues. Trimming took 0 bases from V and 0 from J, leaving 9 bases between them. The CDR3 sequence: CASSVGGEMNTEAFF. The CDR3 DNA sequence: TGTGCCAGCAGCGTAGGAGGGGAAATGAACACTGAAGCTTTCTTT.

This chain connects TRBV7-9 to TRBJ2-7; TRBD1 matches at 9 bases. From germline, CDR1 is SEHNR and CDR2 FQNEAQ (reference sequence). V shed 6 bases and J 7 bases; nucleotides not matched to a gene: 4. There are 12 residues in the CDR3. The CDR3: CASRPTGGEQYF. The CDR3 region has the DNA TGTGCCAGCAGACCGACAGGGGGAGAGCAGTACTTC.

This clonotype was recorded many times. The chain's CDR3 is CASSRNRTGIYGYTF. For the CDR3, the DNA is TGTGCCAGCAGCCGCAACCGGACGGGGATCTATGGCTACACCTTC. The chain has TRBV7-8 and TRBJ1-2; no reliable D call. Germline V gene lookup returns CDR1 SGHVS and CDR2 FQNEAQ. The CDR3 is made up of 15 amino acids. The germline V and J ends were trimmed by 5 bases and 4 bases, with 17 bases remaining between them.

This clonotype has a count of ten or more. This sequence joins TRBV5-1 and TRBJ2-7; possible D gene TRBD1, 5 bases. Trimming removed 2 bases from V and 4 bases from J, with 10 bases in between. The germline V gene has CDR1 SGHRS and CDR2 YFSETQ. The CDR3 contains 13 residues. Here the CDR3 DNA reads TGCGCCAGCAGCTTACTACAGGAGTACGAGCAGTACTTC. This sequence encodes CASSLLQEYEQYF.

On this clonotype: Since a much larger clone is just one base distant, this may be a read error. The gene calls are TRBV30 and TRBJ1-4; D is undetermined. Germline V gene data show CDR1 as GTSNPN and CDR2 as SVGIG (reference sequence). This CDR3 has 12 amino acids. Deletions cut 2 bases from V and 10 bases from J, with 11 bases between. In DNA, the CDR3 is TGTGCCTGGAGTAAGGGTGGCGGAAAACTGTTTTTT. Its protein product is CAWSKGGGKLFF.